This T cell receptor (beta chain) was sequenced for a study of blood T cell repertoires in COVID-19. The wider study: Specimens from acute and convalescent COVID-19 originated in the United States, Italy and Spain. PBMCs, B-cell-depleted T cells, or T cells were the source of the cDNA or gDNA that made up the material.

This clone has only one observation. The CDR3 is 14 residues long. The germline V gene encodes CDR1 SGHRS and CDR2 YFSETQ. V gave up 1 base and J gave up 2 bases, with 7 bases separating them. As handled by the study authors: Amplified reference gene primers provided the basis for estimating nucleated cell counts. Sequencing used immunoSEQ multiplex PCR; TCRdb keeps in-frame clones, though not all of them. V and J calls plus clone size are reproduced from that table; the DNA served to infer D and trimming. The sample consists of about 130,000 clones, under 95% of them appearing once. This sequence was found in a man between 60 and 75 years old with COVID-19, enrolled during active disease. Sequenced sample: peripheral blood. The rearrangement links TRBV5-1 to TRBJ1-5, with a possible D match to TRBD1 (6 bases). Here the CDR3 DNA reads TGCGCCAGCAGCTTGTCAGGGGGCAATCAGCCCCAGCATTTT. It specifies CASSLSGGNQPQHF.